Listed below are T cell receptor beta chains from one sample, sequenced in a study of T cell responses to AZD1222 COVID-19 vaccine. Generated by immunoSEQ multiplex PCR, the TCRdb table keeps only in-frame clones and is missing some. The repertoire holds 75,000 to 100,000 clones, with roughly 90% as singletons. The sample was peripheral blood, taken on day 0 of AZD1222 vaccination. The receptors stem from an adult in good health. Each CDR3 is given with its conserved first and last residue. The D gene is left open where the match is weak. Clone size is shown for a subset of rows, as once, few, many or a class of expanded clone.

J: TRBJ2-7; V: TRBV6-2/TRBV6-3; D: TRBD2; size: -; DNA: TGTGCCAGCAGCAGGGAGGGCGAGCAGTACTTC; CDR3: CASSREGEQYF
J: TRBJ2-7; V: TRBV5-1; D: TRBD1; size: -; DNA: TGCGCCAGCAGCTTAGGACAGGGGGGCTCCTACGAGCAGTACTTC; CDR3: CASSLGQGGSYEQYF
J: TRBJ2-3; V: TRBV4-2; D: -; size: -; DNA: TGTGCCAGCAGCCAAGCTCGAATGGACACAGATACGCAGTATTTT; CDR3: CASSQARMDTDTQYF
J: TRBJ2-7; V: TRBV3-1/TRBV3-2; D: -; size: few; DNA: TGTGCCAGCAGCCTTGACCCGGGGGCTATTCGCGAGCAGTACTTC; CDR3: CASSLDPGAIREQYF
J: TRBJ1-5; V: TRBV2; D: TRBD1; size: -; DNA: TGTGCCAGCAGTGAAGGACAGGGGGCGAGGAGCAATCAGCCCCAGCATTTT; CDR3: CASSEGQGARSNQPQHF
J: TRBJ1-6; V: TRBV6-4; D: -; size: -; DNA: TGTGCCAGCAGTGAGAATCCGGCAGGGTTTGGTAATTCACCCCTCCACTTT; CDR3: CASSENPAGFGNSPLHF
J: TRBJ1-1; V: TRBV25-1; D: -; size: -; DNA: TGTGCCAGCAGTCAAACAGCAATAGTGGACACTGAAGCTTTCTTT; CDR3: CASSQTAIVDTEAFF
J: TRBJ1-4; V: TRBV28; D: TRBD1; size: -; DNA: TGTGCCAGCAGTTTATCCGACGATCGATATGACAGGGGGCCCGTTATAAGTGAAAAACTGTTTTTT; CDR3: CASSLSDDRYDRGPVISEKLFF
J: TRBJ1-1; V: TRBV6-2/TRBV6-3; D: -; size: -; DNA: TGTGCCAGCAGTTACCCAGTGAACACTGAAGCTTTCTTT; CDR3: CASSYPVNTEAFF
J: TRBJ1-2; V: TRBV7-3; D: -; size: -; DNA: TGTGCCAGCAGCGGCCCAGGGATGGGTGGCTACACCTTC; CDR3: CASSGPGMGGYTF
J: TRBJ2-7; V: TRBV19; D: TRBD1; size: -; DNA: TGTGCCACCGGACAGGGGGTCTCCTACGAGCAGTACTTC; CDR3: CATGQGVSYEQYF
J: TRBJ2-1; V: TRBV18; D: -; size: -; DNA: TGTGCCAGCTCACCATTACGGAATAAGAACAATGAGCAGTTCTTC; CDR3: CASSPLRNKNNEQFF
J: TRBJ2-1; V: TRBV7-2; D: -; size: once; DNA: TGTGCCAGCAGCCCGGGACCCATATTGATGAATGAGCAGTTCTTC; CDR3: CASSPGPILMNEQFF
J: TRBJ2-1; V: TRBV18; D: TRBD2; size: -; DNA: TGTGCCAGCTCACCCGGGTTAGCGGGCAGCTCCTACAATGAGCAGTTCTTC; CDR3: CASSPGLAGSSYNEQFF
J: TRBJ2-7; V: TRBV7-9; D: -; size: -; DNA: TGTGCCAGCAGCTTAGCGCGGGGCAGCTACGAGCAGTACTTC; CDR3: CASSLARGSYEQYF
J: TRBJ2-4; V: TRBV5-1; D: TRBD2; size: once; DNA: TGCGCCAGCACACTTTCGCCTCCGGGACTAGCGGGAGTCTGGGCCAAAAACATTCAGTACTTC; CDR3: CASTLSPPGLAGVWAKNIQYF
J: TRBJ2-1; V: TRBV3-1/TRBV3-2; D: -; size: -; DNA: TGTGCCAGCAGCCAAGACGTGGATGAGCAGTTCTTC; CDR3: CASSQDVDEQFF
J: TRBJ2-7; V: TRBV27; D: TRBD2; size: -; DNA: TGTGCCAGCAGTTCTAGCGGGAGGGCCCGGGACGAGCAGTACTTC; CDR3: CASSSSGRARDEQYF
J: TRBJ1-2; V: TRBV18; D: TRBD1; size: -; DNA: TGTGCCAGCTCACCATTCAGGGACAGGGCTGTATCAGGTGGCTACACCTTC; CDR3: CASSPFRDRAVSGGYTF
J: TRBJ1-1; V: TRBV7-3; D: -; size: -; DNA: TGTGCCAGCAGCTTACTTCAACGAGCAGATAAGAACACTGAAGCTTTCTTT; CDR3: CASSLLQRADKNTEAFF
J: TRBJ2-1; V: TRBV5-1; D: TRBD2; size: -; DNA: TGCGCCAGCAGCTTGATCAGCGGGAGGATCAGCTCCTACAATGAGCAGTTCTTC; CDR3: CASSLISGRISSYNEQFF
J: TRBJ2-3; V: TRBV7-3; D: TRBD2; size: -; DNA: TGTGCCAGCAGCAACCGCCTAGCGGGAGGGCCCACAGATACGCAGTATTTT; CDR3: CASSNRLAGGPTDTQYF
J: TRBJ1-1; V: TRBV5-1; D: -; size: -; DNA: TGCGCCAGCAGCGGGGGAGGGCTCCGGACTGAAGCTTTCTTT; CDR3: CASSGGGLRTEAFF
J: TRBJ2-2; V: TRBV5-4; D: -; size: -; DNA: TGTGCCAGCAGTTTGGGGACTCGCGGGCCTCTGGCTAACACCGGGGAGCTGTTTTTT; CDR3: CASSLGTRGPLANTGELFF
J: TRBJ1-3; V: TRBV2; D: -; size: -; DNA: TGTGCCAGCAGAAGGCAGGGAAACACCATATATTTT; CDR3: CASRRQGNTIYF
J: TRBJ2-7; V: TRBV7-6; D: TRBD1; size: -; DNA: TGTGCCAGCAGCTTAGGACAGGGAACTTCCTACGAGCAGTACTTC; CDR3: CASSLGQGTSYEQYF
J: TRBJ2-1; V: TRBV28; D: -; size: -; DNA: TGTGCCAGCAGTTTCCCGATGGGCGAGAGCTCCTACAATGAGCAGTTCTTC; CDR3: CASSFPMGESSYNEQFF
J: TRBJ1-2; V: TRBV28; D: -; size: -; DNA: TGTGCCAGCAGTTTAATCGGCTTCTATGGCTACACCTTC; CDR3: CASSLIGFYGYTF
J: TRBJ2-7; V: TRBV10-3; D: TRBD1; size: -; DNA: TGTGCCATCAGTGACCCGCGGACAGGGGGTTCCTACGAGCAGTACTTC; CDR3: CAISDPRTGGSYEQYF
J: TRBJ2-1; V: TRBV11-3; D: TRBD1; size: -; DNA: TGTGCCAGCAGCTACCGGGACAGGGGCAATGAGCAGTTCTTC; CDR3: CASSYRDRGNEQFF
J: TRBJ2-2; V: TRBV7-2; D: TRBD1; size: -; DNA: TGTGCCAGCAGCCCGGACAGGGTCACCGGGGAGCTGTTTTTT; CDR3: CASSPDRVTGELFF
J: TRBJ2-7; V: TRBV27; D: TRBD1; size: -; DNA: TGTGCCAGCCGATTCGCCGGGACAGGAGAAGAGCAGTACTTC; CDR3: CASRFAGTGEEQYF
J: TRBJ2-5; V: TRBV12-3/TRBV12-4; D: -; size: few; DNA: TGTGCCAGCAGTGAGGGGGAGACCCAGTACTTC; CDR3: CASSEGETQYF
J: TRBJ2-2; V: TRBV27; D: TRBD1; size: -; DNA: TGTGCCAGCAGTTTTAAGGGACAGGGGGTCGGTACCGGGGAGCTGTTTTTT; CDR3: CASSFKGQGVGTGELFF
J: TRBJ2-3; V: TRBV12-5; D: -; size: -; DNA: TGTGCTAGTGCCTTACTCGGGAGCACAGATACGCAGTATTTT; CDR3: CASALLGSTDTQYF
J: TRBJ2-7; V: TRBV29-1; D: -; size: few; DNA: TGCAGCGTTGATTACACCTACGAGCAGTACTTC; CDR3: CSVDYTYEQYF
J: TRBJ1-2; V: TRBV28; D: -; size: -; DNA: TGTGCCAGCAGAAGCCAGGGATATGGCTACACCTTC; CDR3: CASRSQGYGYTF
J: TRBJ1-5; V: TRBV7-2; D: TRBD1; size: -; DNA: TGTGCCAGCAGCTTAAGCGGGACAGTAGGTCAGCCCCAGCATTTT; CDR3: CASSLSGTVGQPQHF
J: TRBJ1-5; V: TRBV7-2; D: -; size: -; DNA: TGTGCCAGCAGCTTATTCAGGGATAGAGGCAATCAGCCCCAGCATTTT; CDR3: CASSLFRDRGNQPQHF
J: TRBJ2-3; V: TRBV5-1; D: -; size: -; DNA: TGCGCCAGCAGCTTGGTGGGGACAGGGACTAGCTGGACAGATACGCAGTATTTT; CDR3: CASSLVGTGTSWTDTQYF